The T cell receptor (beta chain) under discussion was sequenced for a study of immune evolution from preneoplasia to lung adenocarcinoma. Findings of the study overall: Normal lung had highest clonality; later lesions appeared denser, more diverse.

Of note for this clone: The antigen is unknown.

Produced via immunoSEQ multiplex PCR; TCRdb's table is partial and in-frame only. Of over 10,000 clones in the sample, more than 70% were seen once. Sequencing input: FFPE tissue from an adenomatous hyperplasia lung lesion. The subset denotes: atypical adenomatous hyperplasia (AAH), lung preneoplasia. The receptor was derived from a person aged 50-75 years with lung adenocarcinoma.

The CDR3 sequence: CASSYPSSYEQYF. DNA of the CDR3: TGTGCCAGCAGCTACCCCAGCTCCTACGAGCAGTACTTC. This chain uses TRBV11-2 with TRBJ2-7; D ambiguous. This CDR3 is 13 amino acids long. Germline CDR1 reads SGHAT; CDR2 reads FQNNGV. The V and J ends lost 4 bases and 0 bases respectively, with 7 bases between them.